The entry that follows covers one TCR beta chain sequence. There is no known antigen for this receptor. Qualities for individual bases were not recorded, and no much larger clone is one base off. The cohort comprised some 680 healthy bone marrow donors. All cohort members were sampled while nominally healthy, although unrecorded immune exposures were likely present. The donor tested CMV seropositive and was one of the 289 seropositive cohort members. A peripheral blood sample was provided by each donor, and peripheral blood mononuclear cells were used for TCR beta sequencing. The Qiagen DNeasy Blood Extraction Kit was used to extract genomic DNA from the blood cell samples. This sample was taken from a study of cytomegalovirus exposure and HLA in healthy donors (dated by TCRdb to 2015 to 2018). Regarding the research as a whole: In an earlier analysis of several hundred of the donors, roughly 300 Gb of sequence data and 90 million to 130 million unique TCR beta sequences from about 179 million T cells were reported. All discovery cohort repertoires had been generated using a single sequencing platform. In the later analysis, no new phenotypic data were used to find candidate immune exposures; instead, reliance was placed on TCR beta sequences and their occurrence across donors. An early release that covered some 640 HLA-typed donors contained about 300 gigabases of sequencing data and 70 million to 100 million unique TCR sequences. To study patterns of TCR occurrence, a later analysis re-analyzed previously published TCR beta repertoires from 700 or so donors and added high-resolution HLA genotyping. Donor age, sex, ethnicity and CMV serostatus were collected together with the repertoire data. A few DR-DQ haplotypes were handled as single units for association and clustering because linkage in the cohort was strong. The study was designed to test whether signatures of past pathogen exposure could be identified by cataloging public T cell receptors. An earlier analysis of 587 of the donors used high-throughput TCR beta sequencing to judge whether each TCR beta V gene segment behaved as functional or pseudogenic. In a later genetic analysis, genome-wide SNP genotypes for about three fifths of the roughly 670 donors were used, and that subset was treated as a discovery cohort. To predict cytomegalovirus infection status, the study combined high-throughput TCR immunosequencing, statistical association of individual TCRs with disease status, and machine learning. The study profiled the T cell repertoires of hundreds of subjects by immunosequencing and related them to cytomegalovirus serostatus. HLA typing covered class I and class II loci at four-digit resolution. Among around 400 genotyped donors of the cohort, an average of approximately 240,000 unique TCR beta nucleotide sequences was sequenced per donor, of which 15% to 20% were non-productive. Among the roughly 400 genotyped donors, approximately 76% belonged to the genetic ancestry cluster associated with self-reported Caucasian donors. Along with the 666-subject first cohort, a separate validation cohort of over a hundred different subjects was used. Typing coverage varied by locus: roughly 620-630 donors for A, B, C, DRB1 and DQB1; 522 for DQA1; some 610 for DPA1; around 450 for DPB1. General conclusions and limits of the study: In a later analysis, some 18,000 TCR beta sequences were associated with specific HLA alleles at a false discovery rate of 0.05. Some IMGT-functional V segments, including TRBV6-2 and TRBV6-3, could not be distinguished by the 87-base-pair reads and were therefore excluded. For the cohort, immune exposure information was limited to CMV serostatus. Linkage disequilibrium might explain the correlated functional status among segregating V segments, but an unknown experimental factor could not be ruled out. In a later analysis, HLA-associated TCR beta chains were found to be more clonally expanded and to have lower generation probabilities than equally common non-associated chains. A later analysis reported that several top co-occurrence clusters appeared linked to parvovirus B19, influenza, CMV and Epstein-Barr virus. An association between a missense DCLRE1C variant and V-gene and J-gene trimming of TCR beta chains was found in a later genetic analysis and replicated in an independent cohort. According to the authors, the approach could potentially be generalized to other disease states and immunological phenotypes. Three of the identified cytomegalovirus-associated TCR beta chains were confirmed in vitro to be specific for cytomegalovirus antigens. In an earlier analysis of approximately 590 of the donors, most TCR beta V segments appeared in productive rearrangements about 87% or about 30% of the time, broadly matching IMGT annotations. Roughly uniform sequencing depth across donors was assumed in presence/absence analyses, although this assumption may not hold. A further reported finding was that TCR beta sequences accurately predicted the HLA-A and HLA-B alleles for most subjects in the first cohort. A later analysis found that most CMV-associated TCR beta chains appeared HLA-restricted, with HLA associations seemingly driven largely by CMV exposure. Cytomegalovirus status was reported to be diagnosed by the classifier with high specificity and sensitivity in both the original and validation cohorts. The study listed 150 to 200 TCR beta chains as associated with cytomegalovirus. A later genetic analysis reported fewer N-insertions in productive TCRs among donors in an Asian-associated ancestry cluster than the roughly 650-donor mean. The sequencing pipeline was judged likely to have produced a cluster of highly shared sequence variants as a technical artifact. Because counts were too low, some 17 rarely observed V segments, including chromosome 9 orphons, were excluded from the earlier analysis of several hundred of the donors. This cohort had only TCR beta chains sequenced, and the lack of alpha or paired-chain data limited which features could be detected. Assigning TCR associations to individual alleles was difficult when HLA alleles, especially DR and DQ, strongly co-occurred. HLA typing was unavailable for some donors at each locus, so association tests used only the typed subset. Most TCR sequences were observed very rarely across donors, whereas some public TCRs were present in many individuals. According to a later analysis, TCR association rates differed among HLA loci, with DRB1 alleles showing the most associated TCRs and HLA-C alleles showing the fewest.

From a lookup of the germline V gene, CDR1 and CDR2 are MDHEN and SYDVKM. The junction shows trimming of 7 bases on V and 7 bases on J, and the gene matches do not reach 1 base of it. The CDR3 measures 11 amino acids from cysteine to phenylalanine. Of the read, only the CDR3 DNA is kept; its 33 bases are in frame from base 1. Library method: the immunoSEQ multiplex PCR assay. The multiplex PCR relied on a mix of 60 forward primers for TCR Vbeta segments and 13 reverse primers for TCR Jbeta segments. The CDR3 region of rearranged TCR beta genes was amplified from genomic DNA by a multiplex PCR assay. On the Illumina HiSeq System, the amplified TCR beta libraries were sequenced as 87-base-pair reads. Concerning the study's data processing: Across the roughly 640 repertoires, a later analysis counted around 80 million unique TCR beta chains, roughly 11 million of which were shared by at least two donors. A nearest-neighbor algorithm error-corrected the raw reads and collapsed the reads into unique sequences, merging closely related sequences to remove PCR and sequencing errors. V, D and J gene segments were assigned by aligning CDR3 sequences to IMGT reference sequences. Each retained sequence needed at least a six-nucleotide match to both a V gene segment and a J gene segment. A rearrangement was called productive if the CDR3 had no stop codons and remained in frame with V and J, and every other rearrangement was called non-productive. CDR3 was defined by IMGT convention, running from the second conserved V-encoded cysteine to the conserved J-encoded phenylalanine. The earlier analysis of about 530 of the donors excluded any sequence lacking an unambiguous match to a single V gene segment. In an earlier analysis of several hundred of the donors, V segments were called functional above 56.7% productive rearrangements and were called segregating when the between-donor standard deviation exceeded 5%. To diagnose cytomegalovirus status from the catalog of TCR beta chain sequences, a statistical classification framework was built. A later analysis assigned V and J genes by comparing TCR nucleotide sequences with IMGT/GENE-DB human TR gene sequences. Using the TCRdist pipeline, a later analysis assigned CDR3 sequences along with most-parsimonious VDJ recombination scenarios. In a later analysis, each TCR beta chain was defined by its CDR3 amino acid sequence together with its V-gene family, and reads without a unique V-gene family were excluded. To address suspected cross-contamination and a sequencing artifact, a later analysis removed approximately 600 highly shared, low-generation-probability nucleotide sequences. For each public chain, a later analysis derived a clonal expansion index from normalized ranks of inferred template counts within each repertoire. Generation probabilities in a later analysis came from a VDJ recombination model fitted to out-of-frame rearrangements, and those results were checked against IGoR. Hypergeometric tests were used in a later analysis to score TCR-TCR, TCR-HLA and TCR-CMV co-occurrence, with a repertoire-size bias correction applied to the TCR pairs. To estimate false discovery rates, a later analysis permuted the HLA or CMV assignments 20 times. A later analysis grouped co-occurring TCRs with DBSCAN, adding TCRdist sequence similarity when clustering within HLA-allele-positive subsets. Co-occurrence clustering excluded repertoires with fewer than 30,000 or more than 120,000 public chains, plus five with anomalous nucleotide sharing. The table was pulled from immuneACCESS by TCRdb, which kept in-frame rearrangements only. Such tables lose some clones; where checked, under half of the loss comes from unresolved V genes, and the rest has no known cause. V and J calls plus clone size are reproduced from that table; the DNA served to infer D and trimming. The sample data list approximately 160,000 clones, and 77% of these were observed just once. Around 2.8% of the sample is in the top ten clones.

The sample was PBMCs. The receptor was isolated from a woman aged 40-49 years in good health and CMV-seropositive. The V gene is TRBV28 and the J gene is TRBJ2-1; 7 of the junction bases match TRBD2. The DNA sequence reads TGTGCCAGCATGGGGGGGAATGAGCAGTTCTTC. Its amino acids are CASMGGNEQFF.